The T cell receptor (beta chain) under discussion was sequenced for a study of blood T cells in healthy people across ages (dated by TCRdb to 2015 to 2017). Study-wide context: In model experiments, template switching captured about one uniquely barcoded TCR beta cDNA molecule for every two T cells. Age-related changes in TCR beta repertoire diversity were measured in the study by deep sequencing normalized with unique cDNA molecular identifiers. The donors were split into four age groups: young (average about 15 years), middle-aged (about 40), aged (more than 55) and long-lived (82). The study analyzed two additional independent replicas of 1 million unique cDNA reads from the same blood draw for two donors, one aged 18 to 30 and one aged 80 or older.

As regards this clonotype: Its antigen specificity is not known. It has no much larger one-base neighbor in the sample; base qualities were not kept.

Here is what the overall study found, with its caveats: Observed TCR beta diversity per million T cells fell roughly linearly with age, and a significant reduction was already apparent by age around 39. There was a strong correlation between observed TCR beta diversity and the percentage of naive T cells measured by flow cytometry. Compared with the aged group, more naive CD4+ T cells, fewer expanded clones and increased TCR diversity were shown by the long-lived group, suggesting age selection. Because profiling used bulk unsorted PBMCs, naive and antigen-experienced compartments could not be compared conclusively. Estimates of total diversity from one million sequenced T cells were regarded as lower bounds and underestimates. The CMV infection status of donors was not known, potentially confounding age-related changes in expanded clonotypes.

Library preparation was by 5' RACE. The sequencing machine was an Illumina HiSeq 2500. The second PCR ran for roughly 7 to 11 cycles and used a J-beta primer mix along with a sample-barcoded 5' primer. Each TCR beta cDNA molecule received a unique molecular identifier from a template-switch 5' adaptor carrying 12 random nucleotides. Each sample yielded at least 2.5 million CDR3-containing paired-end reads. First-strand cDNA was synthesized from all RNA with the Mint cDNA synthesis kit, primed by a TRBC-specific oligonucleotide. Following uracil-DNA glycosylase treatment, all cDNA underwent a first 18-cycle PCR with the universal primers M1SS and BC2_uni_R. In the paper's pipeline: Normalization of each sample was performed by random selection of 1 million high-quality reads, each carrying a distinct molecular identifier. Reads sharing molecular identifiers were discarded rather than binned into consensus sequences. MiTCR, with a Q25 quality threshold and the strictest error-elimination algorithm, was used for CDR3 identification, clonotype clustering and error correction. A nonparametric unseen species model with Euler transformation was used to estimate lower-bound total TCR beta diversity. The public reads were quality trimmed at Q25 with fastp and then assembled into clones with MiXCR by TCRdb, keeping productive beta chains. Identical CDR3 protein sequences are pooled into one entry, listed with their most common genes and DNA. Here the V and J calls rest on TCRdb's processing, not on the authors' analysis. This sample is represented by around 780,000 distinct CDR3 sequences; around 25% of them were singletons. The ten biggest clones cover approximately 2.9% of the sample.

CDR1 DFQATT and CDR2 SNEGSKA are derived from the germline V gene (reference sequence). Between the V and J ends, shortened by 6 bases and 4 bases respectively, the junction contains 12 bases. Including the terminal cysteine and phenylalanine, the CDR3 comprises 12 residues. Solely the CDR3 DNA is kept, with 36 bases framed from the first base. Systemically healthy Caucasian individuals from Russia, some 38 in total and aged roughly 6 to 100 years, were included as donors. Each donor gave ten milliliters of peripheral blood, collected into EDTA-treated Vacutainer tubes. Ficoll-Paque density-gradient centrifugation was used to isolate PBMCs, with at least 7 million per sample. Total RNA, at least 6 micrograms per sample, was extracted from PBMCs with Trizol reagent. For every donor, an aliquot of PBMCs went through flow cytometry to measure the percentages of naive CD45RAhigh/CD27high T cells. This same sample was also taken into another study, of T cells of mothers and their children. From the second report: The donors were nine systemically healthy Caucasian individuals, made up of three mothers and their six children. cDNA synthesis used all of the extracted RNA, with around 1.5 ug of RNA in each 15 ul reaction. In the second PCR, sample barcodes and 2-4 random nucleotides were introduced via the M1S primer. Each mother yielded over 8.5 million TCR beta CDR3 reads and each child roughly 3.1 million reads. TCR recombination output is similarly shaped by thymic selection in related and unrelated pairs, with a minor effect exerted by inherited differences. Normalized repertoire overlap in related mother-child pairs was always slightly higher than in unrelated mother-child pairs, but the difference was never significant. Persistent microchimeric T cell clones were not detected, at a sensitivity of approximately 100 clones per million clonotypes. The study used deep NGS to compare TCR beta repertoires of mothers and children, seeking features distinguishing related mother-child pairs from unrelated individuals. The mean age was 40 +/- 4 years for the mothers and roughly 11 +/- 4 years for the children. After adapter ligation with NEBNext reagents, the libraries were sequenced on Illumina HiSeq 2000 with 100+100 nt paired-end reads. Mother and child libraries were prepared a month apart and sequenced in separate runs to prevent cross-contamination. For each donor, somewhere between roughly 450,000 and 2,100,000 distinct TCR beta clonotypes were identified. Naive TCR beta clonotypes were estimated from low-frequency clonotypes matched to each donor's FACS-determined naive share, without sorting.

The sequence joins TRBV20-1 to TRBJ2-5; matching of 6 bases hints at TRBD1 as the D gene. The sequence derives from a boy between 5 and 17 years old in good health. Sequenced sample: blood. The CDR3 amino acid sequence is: CSARQVAETQYF. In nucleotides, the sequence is TGCAGTGCCAGACAGGTTGCAGAGACCCAGTACTTC.